This paragraph reports one T cell receptor (beta chain). Its antigen is currently not known. The sample belongs to a study of cytomegalovirus exposure and HLA in healthy donors (dated 2017 in TCRdb). Some background on the complete study: An earlier analysis of 587 of the donors reported approximately 300 Gb of sequence data and 95 million to 140 million unique TCR beta sequences obtained from around 190 million T cells. The T cell repertoires of about 700 subjects were profiled by immunosequencing and related to cytomegalovirus serostatus. Besides the first cohort of 500 to 700 subjects, a separate validation cohort made up of 120 or so different subjects was used. All discovery cohort repertoires had been generated on a single sequencing platform. A later genetic analysis used genome-wide SNP genotypes for about 55% of the 666 donors, treating that subset as a discovery cohort. HLA typing covered class I and class II loci at four-digit resolution. Rather than using new phenotypic data, the later analysis identified candidate immune exposures from TCR beta sequences and from how often those sequences occurred across donors. An early release covering 550 to 700 HLA-typed donors comprised roughly 300 gigabases of sequencing data and roughly 86 million unique TCR sequences. Roughly five DR-DQ haplotypes were handled as single units for association and clustering because linkage in the cohort was strong. Typing coverage differed by locus: A, B, C, DRB1 and DQB1 were typed in about 620-640 donors, DQA1 in 522, DPA1 in 600 to 610, and DPB1 in roughly 470. The study was designed to test whether signatures of past pathogen exposure could be identified by cataloging public T cell receptors. In an earlier analysis of over 550 of the donors, high-throughput TCR beta sequencing was used to judge whether each TCR beta V gene segment behaved as functional or pseudogenic. To predict cytomegalovirus infection status, the study combined high-throughput TCR immunosequencing, statistical association of individual TCRs with disease status, and machine learning. Donor age, sex, ethnicity and CMV serostatus were collected together with the repertoire data. Among the roughly 380 genotyped donors, around 81% belonged to the genetic ancestry cluster associated with self-reported Caucasian donors. Among some 410 genotyped donors of the cohort, an average of roughly 230,000 unique TCR beta nucleotide sequences was sequenced per donor, of which approximately 18% were non-productive. A later analysis re-analyzed previously published TCR beta repertoires from about 600 donors and added high-resolution HLA genotyping to study TCR occurrence patterns.

The V end loses 0 bases and the J end loses 1 base, and a stretch of 4 bases separates them. The CDR1 and CDR2 encoded by the germline V gene are SGHDT and YYEEEE. The CDR3, from cysteine to phenylalanine, totals 13 residues. The retained sequence is limited to the CDR3, 39 bases, with the frame set at the first base. Overall study outcomes, separate from this receptor: In both the original and validation cohorts, the classifier was reported to diagnose cytomegalovirus status with high specificity and sensitivity. In a later genetic analysis, fewer N-insertions in productive TCRs were reported among donors in an Asian-associated ancestry cluster than the roughly 700-donor mean. In the study, some 160 TCR beta chains were listed as associated with cytomegalovirus. The 87-base-pair reads could not distinguish some IMGT-functional V segments, including TRBV6-2 and TRBV6-3, so those segments were excluded. The cohort was sequenced for TCR beta chains only, and without alpha or paired-chain data the features that could be detected were limited. Linkage disequilibrium might explain the correlated functional status among segregating V segments, but an unknown experimental factor could not be ruled out. Assigning TCR associations to individual alleles was difficult when HLA alleles, especially DR and DQ, strongly co-occurred. While some public TCRs were present in many individuals, most TCR sequences turned up only very rarely across donors. The earlier analysis of about 600 of the donors excluded 15 to 20 rarely observed V segments, including chromosome 9 orphons, because counts were too low. An earlier analysis of 587 of the donors showed that most TCR beta V segments appeared in productive rearrangements either about 87% or about 30% of the time, which broadly matched IMGT annotations. Because some donors lacked HLA typing at each locus, the association tests relied only on the typed subset. CMV serostatus was the only immune exposure information available for the cohort. Roughly uniform sequencing depth across donors was assumed in presence/absence analyses, although this assumption may not hold. A later analysis found that TCR association rates varied across HLA loci, with DRB1 alleles showing the most associated TCRs and HLA-C alleles the fewest. V-gene and J-gene trimming of TCR beta chains was associated with a missense DCLRE1C variant in a later genetic analysis, and the association was replicated in an independent cohort. Most CMV-associated TCR beta chains appeared to be HLA-restricted in a later analysis, and the HLA associations seemed to be driven largely by CMV exposure. Several of the top co-occurrence clusters appeared to be linked to parvovirus B19, influenza, CMV and Epstein-Barr virus, according to a later analysis. In vitro tests confirmed that three of the cytomegalovirus-associated TCR beta chains recognize cytomegalovirus antigens. A cluster of highly shared sequence variants was judged likely to be a technical artifact of the sequencing pipeline. A further reported finding was that TCR beta sequences accurately predicted the HLA-A and HLA-B alleles for most subjects in the first cohort. In a later analysis, HLA-associated TCR beta chains were found to be more clonally expanded and to have lower generation probabilities than equally common non-associated chains. According to the authors, the approach could potentially be generalized to other disease states and immunological phenotypes. A later analysis associated approximately 17,000 TCR beta sequences with specific HLA alleles at a false discovery rate of 0.05.

The library was produced with the immunoSEQ multiplex PCR assay. A mixture of 60 forward primers for TCR Vbeta segments and 13 reverse primers for TCR Jbeta segments was used in the multiplex PCR. The CDR3 region of rearranged TCR beta genes was amplified from genomic DNA by a multiplex PCR assay. On the Illumina HiSeq System, the amplified TCR beta libraries were sequenced as 87-base-pair reads. From the authors' description of their analysis: A later analysis counted tens of millions of unique TCR beta chains across the 600 to 850 repertoires, and some 11 million of these chains were shared by at least two donors. To remove PCR and sequencing errors, raw reads were error-corrected and collapsed into unique sequences using a nearest-neighbor algorithm that merged closely related sequences. To assign V, D and J gene segments, CDR3 sequences were aligned to IMGT reference sequences. For a sequence to be retained, at least a six-nucleotide match to both a V gene segment and a J gene segment was required. Rearrangements were classified as productive when the CDR3 lacked stop codons and remained in frame with V and J, and all other rearrangements were classified as non-productive. Following IMGT convention, CDR3 was defined as the stretch from the second conserved V-encoded cysteine up to the conserved J-encoded phenylalanine. The earlier analysis of roughly 590 of the donors excluded any sequence lacking an unambiguous match to a single V gene segment. An earlier analysis of 587 of the donors classified V segments as functional when productive rearrangements were above 56.7% and as segregating when the standard deviation between donors was above 5%. A statistical classification framework was built to diagnose cytomegalovirus status from the catalog of TCR beta chain sequences. In a later analysis, V and J genes were assigned by comparing TCR nucleotide sequences against IMGT/GENE-DB human TR gene sequences. A later analysis assigned CDR3 sequences and most-parsimonious VDJ recombination scenarios with the TCRdist pipeline. In a later analysis, every TCR beta chain was defined by the combination of its CDR3 amino acid sequence and its V-gene family, and reads without a unique V-gene family were dropped. As a way to deal with suspected cross-contamination and a sequencing artifact, a later analysis dropped 450 to 700 nucleotide sequences that were highly shared and had low generation probability. In a later analysis, a clonal expansion index was calculated for each public chain from normalized within-repertoire ranks of inferred template counts. In a later analysis, generation probabilities were computed with a VDJ recombination model fitted to out-of-frame rearrangements, and the resulting probabilities were checked against IGoR. In a later analysis, hypergeometric tests were used to score TCR-TCR, TCR-HLA and TCR-CMV co-occurrence, with a repertoire-size bias correction applied to TCR pairs. In a later analysis, false discovery rates were estimated by permuting HLA or CMV assignments 20 times. In a later analysis, co-occurring TCRs were grouped using DBSCAN, and TCRdist sequence similarity was added for clustering within HLA-allele-positive subsets. Repertoires with fewer than 30,000 or more than 120,000 public chains, plus five repertoires with anomalous nucleotide sharing, were excluded from co-occurrence clustering. In TCRdb, the immuneACCESS table is reduced to in-frame sequences with V and J assigned. These tables do not hold every clone; where another copy was compared, an unresolved V gene accounts for under half, and the others remain unexplained. V and J calls and clone size are copied from that table; D and trimming were computed from the DNA. For this sample, the table gives some 96,000 clones. The ten largest clones add up to around 3.4% of the sample.

The cohort was made up of hundreds of healthy bone marrow donors. All cohort members were sampled while nominally healthy, although unrecorded immune exposures were likely present. The donor was CMV seronegative and was included in the group of several hundred seronegative cohort members. A peripheral blood sample was collected from each donor, and TCR beta sequencing was performed on peripheral blood mononuclear cells. The Qiagen DNeasy Blood Extraction Kit was used to extract genomic DNA from the blood cell samples. The sequence came from a woman younger than 45 in good health and CMV-seronegative. The sequence is built from TRBV5-6 and TRBJ1-1, with no D gene named confidently. Source material: PBMCs. Read as DNA, the sequence is TGTGCCAGCAGCTTGGGGAGGAACACTGAAGCTTTCTTT. This translates into CASSLGRNTEAFF.